A selection of T cell receptor beta chains follows, all from one sample in a study of T cell responses to AZD1222 COVID-19 vaccine. Assay: immunoSEQ multiplex PCR; the TCRdb copy retains only in-frame clones and omits some. The sample holds roughly 120,000 clones; approximately 90% are singletons and the top ten take around 7%. The specimen was peripheral blood, collected on day 0 of AZD1222 vaccination. The source of these receptors is an adult in good health. Each CDR3 is given with its conserved first and last residue. A D gene is named only where the DNA matches it firmly. Not every row has a clone size; where given, it reads once, few, many or a size class.

D gene,clone size,V gene,J gene,CDR3 protein,CDR3 DNA
-,-,TRBV2,TRBJ1-1,CASSVLGETFF,TGTGCCAGCAGTGTACTGGGGGAAACTTTCTTT
TRBD1,-,TRBV4-1,TRBJ1-2,CASSRDLGQNYGYTF,TGCGCCAGCAGCCGCGATTTGGGACAGAACTATGGCTACACCTTC
TRBD1,-,TRBV11-1,TRBJ1-1,CASSPPRDSRNTEAFF,TGTGCCAGCAGCCCGCCCCGGGACAGCAGGAACACTGAAGCTTTCTTT
-,-,TRBV7-2,TRBJ2-2,CASSPYGGELFF,TGTGCCAGCAGCCCCTATGGCGGGGAGCTGTTTTTT
-,-,TRBV3-1/TRBV3-2,TRBJ2-1,CASSLPGGGWDEQFF,TGTGCCAGCAGTCTTCCAGGAGGGGGGTGGGATGAGCAGTTCTTC
TRBD2,-,TRBV3-1/TRBV3-2,TRBJ2-2,CASSQDLAGGPVGELFF,TGTGCCAGCAGCCAAGATCTAGCGGGAGGACCTGTCGGGGAGCTGTTTTTT
-,-,TRBV10-1,TRBJ1-3,CASRADLSGNTIYF,TGCGCCAGCAGGGCGGACCTCTCTGGAAACACCATATATTTT
-,once,TRBV5-5,TRBJ2-5,CASSSPWGAQETQYF,TGTGCCAGCAGCTCCCCGTGGGGGGCCCAAGAGACCCAGTACTTC
-,-,TRBV19,TRBJ1-1,CASSIGIGGTEAFF,TGTGCCAGTAGTATAGGGATAGGTGGCACTGAAGCTTTCTTT
-,-,TRBV20-1,TRBJ2-7,CSASGTSYEQYF,TGCAGTGCTAGTGGAACTTCCTACGAGCAGTACTTC
-,-,TRBV12-3/TRBV12-4,TRBJ2-3,CASQGPEGTQYF,TGTGCCAGTCAAGGTCCTGAGGGTACGCAGTATTTT
-,-,TRBV29-1,TRBJ1-2,CSVVADRGYGYTF,TGCAGCGTAGTTGCGGACCGAGGCTATGGCTACACCTTC
TRBD1,-,TRBV5-1,TRBJ1-3,CASSGGDSSGNTIYF,TGCGCCAGCAGCGGGGGGGACAGCTCCGGAAACACCATATATTTT
-,-,TRBV6-2/TRBV6-3,TRBJ1-5,CASSTAGSGQPQHF,TGTGCCAGCAGTACAGCGGGGTCCGGGCAGCCCCAGCATTTT
-,-,TRBV19,TRBJ1-1,CASLKTKYMNTEAFF,TGTGCCAGTTTAAAAACCAAGTACATGAACACTGAAGCTTTCTTT
-,-,TRBV30,TRBJ2-3,CAWSRGAGDTQYF,TGTGCCTGGAGTCGGGGGGCCGGAGATACGCAGTATTTT
-,-,TRBV5-1,TRBJ1-5,CASTSWRGALVPNQPQHF,TGCGCCAGCACCTCCTGGAGAGGGGCTTTAGTCCCGAATCAGCCCCAGCATTTT
-,-,TRBV23-1,TRBJ1-4,CASSHFELMDKSTNEKLFF,TGCGCCAGCAGTCATTTCGAACTAATGGACAAGTCAACTAATGAAAAACTGTTTTTT
-,-,TRBV4-1,TRBJ1-4,CASSQDRGRMGKLFF,TGCGCCAGCAGCCAAGACCGGGGACGGATGGGAAAACTGTTTTTT
TRBD1,-,TRBV27,TRBJ2-7,CASSPIDRAHEQYF,TGTGCCAGCAGTCCGATCGACAGGGCCCACGAGCAGTACTTC
-,-,TRBV7-2,TRBJ1-4,CASSLDPPEKLFF,TGTGCCAGCAGCTTAGACCCTCCTGAAAAACTGTTTTTT
-,once,TRBV7-6,TRBJ2-5,CASSLGPRAGRETQYF,TGTGCCAGCAGCTTAGGCCCCCGGGCCGGGAGAGAGACCCAGTACTTC
TRBD1,-,TRBV10-1,TRBJ2-2,CASSETGDTGELFF,TGCGCCAGCAGCGAAACAGGGGACACCGGGGAGCTGTTTTTT
-,-,TRBV5-1,TRBJ1-5,CASSFGGIDQPQHF,TGCGCCAGCAGCTTTGGGGGAATTGATCAGCCCCAGCATTTT
TRBD2,once,TRBV10-2,TRBJ2-1,CASSGMGLATSNEQFF,TGCGCCAGCAGTGGCATGGGACTAGCGACTAGCAATGAGCAGTTCTTC
-,-,TRBV3-1/TRBV3-2,TRBJ2-1,CASSQALIAFNEQFF,TGTGCCAGCAGCCAAGCCTTAATAGCCTTCAATGAGCAGTTCTTC
TRBD2,-,TRBV18,TRBJ2-2,CASSPFSGTSGETGELFF,TGTGCCAGCTCACCATTTTCTGGGACTAGCGGAGAGACCGGGGAGCTGTTTTTT
-,-,TRBV3-1/TRBV3-2,TRBJ2-7,CASTRRGSDEQYF,TGTGCCAGCACCAGGAGGGGTTCGGACGAGCAGTACTTC
-,-,TRBV6-4,TRBJ1-1,CASSLHPGMSFTEAFF,TGTGCCAGCAGTCTTCACCCAGGGATGAGCTTCACTGAAGCTTTCTTT
-,-,TRBV11-1,TRBJ2-7,CASSRPPTGAYEQYF,TGTGCCAGCAGCCGACCCCCGACAGGCGCCTACGAGCAGTACTTC
TRBD2,-,TRBV18,TRBJ2-1,CASSSGLAASYNEQFF,TGTGCCAGCTCATCGGGACTAGCGGCCTCCTACAATGAGCAGTTCTTC
TRBD1,once,TRBV5-4,TRBJ2-7,CASSFGDRNYEQYF,TGTGCCAGCAGCTTCGGGGACAGGAACTACGAGCAGTACTTC
-,-,TRBV3-1/TRBV3-2,TRBJ2-1,CASSQDRGGDYNEQFF,TGTGCCAGCAGCCAAGATCGTGGAGGGGACTACAATGAGCAGTTCTTC
-,few,TRBV2,TRBJ2-2,CASRNRVSTGELFF,TGTGCCAGCAGAAACAGGGTTTCCACCGGGGAGCTGTTTTTT
TRBD1,-,TRBV5-1,TRBJ1-2,CASSPGGTGASVNYGYTF,TGCGCCAGCAGCCCCGGGGGGACAGGGGCTTCGGTTAACTATGGCTACACCTTC
-,-,TRBV12-5,TRBJ1-1,CASGLVVGANTEAFF,TGTGCTAGTGGTTTGGTAGTAGGGGCGAACACTGAAGCTTTCTTT
TRBD2,-,TRBV5-1,TRBJ2-2,CASSPGGLAANTGELFF,TGCGCCAGCAGCCCGGGGGGACTAGCCGCGAACACCGGGGAGCTGTTTTTT
TRBD1,-,TRBV6-5,TRBJ2-3,CASSKQGSTDTQYF,TGTGCCAGCAGTAAACAGGGGAGCACAGATACGCAGTATTTT
TRBD1,-,TRBV5-1,TRBJ1-6,CASSFTGDNSPLHF,TGCGCCAGCAGCTTTACAGGGGATAATTCACCCCTCCACTTT
-,-,TRBV19,TRBJ1-4,CASTLTWGGQTNEKLFF,TGTGCCAGTACCCTGACTTGGGGAGGACAGACTAATGAAAAACTGTTTTTT
-,-,TRBV6-5,TRBJ1-1,CASSLLGGNTEAFF,TGTGCCAGCAGTCTGCTTGGGGGAAATACTGAAGCTTTCTTT
TRBD1,-,TRBV27,TRBJ1-2,CASSRDSLYGYTF,TGTGCCAGCAGCCGGGACAGCCTCTATGGCTACACCTTC
-,-,TRBV18,TRBJ1-2,CASSPQQGLDGYTF,TGTGCCAGCTCACCACAACAGGGTCTTGATGGCTACACCTTC
-,-,TRBV3-1/TRBV3-2,TRBJ2-1,CASSQRGAGDNEQFF,TGTGCCAGCAGCCAGAGGGGGGCCGGAGACAATGAGCAGTTCTTC
-,few,TRBV7-6,TRBJ2-5,CASSPNGGYNRETQYF,TGTGCCAGCAGCCCTAATGGAGGATACAACAGAGAGACCCAGTACTTC
TRBD2,few,TRBV12-3/TRBV12-4,TRBJ2-5,CASSFAGGGTQYF,TGTGCCAGCAGTTTTGCGGGGGGAGGGACCCAGTACTTC
TRBD2,-,TRBV4-3,TRBJ2-4,CASSQVGLAGWGNIQYF,TGCGCCAGCAGCCAAGTCGGACTAGCGGGGTGGGGAAACATTCAGTACTTC
TRBD1,-,TRBV18,TRBJ1-2,CASSPTTGETYGYTF,TGTGCCAGCTCACCAACAACAGGGGAAACCTATGGCTACACCTTC
TRBD1,-,TRBV5-1,TRBJ1-2,CASSPSGTGFYGYTF,TGCGCCAGCAGCCCCTCAGGGACAGGGTTCTATGGCTACACCTTC
TRBD1,-,TRBV2,TRBJ1-5,CASSEAPGGGQPQHF,TGTGCCAGCAGTGAAGCGCCAGGGGGAGGGCAGCCCCAGCATTTT
-,-,TRBV2,TRBJ1-1,CAAPGSGNTEAFF,TGTGCCGCGCCCGGGAGTGGGAACACTGAAGCTTTCTTT
TRBD2,-,TRBV6-1,TRBJ2-4,CASSEWGTSVAKNIQYF,TGTGCCAGCAGTGAATGGGGGACTAGCGTGGCCAAAAACATTCAGTACTTC
-,-,TRBV7-8,TRBJ2-6,CASTTTANSGANVLTF,TGTGCCAGCACCACTACAGCGAACTCTGGGGCCAACGTCCTGACTTTC
TRBD1,-,TRBV30,TRBJ1-6,CAWTGGTGNSPLHF,TGTGCCTGGACAGGGGGAACTGGAAATTCACCCCTCCACTTT
-,-,TRBV13,TRBJ1-1,CASSTVTHGGGEAFF,TGTGCCAGCAGCACAGTCACCCATGGGGGGGGTGAAGCTTTCTTT
-,-,TRBV4-2,TRBJ1-6,CASSQVGGNSPLHF,TGTGCCAGCAGCCAAGTTGGGGGGAATTCACCCCTCCACTTT
-,-,TRBV28,TRBJ1-2,CASSLQRYGYTF,TGTGCCAGCAGTTTACAGCGCTATGGCTACACCTTC